This TCR beta chain stems from a study of blood T cell repertoires in COVID-19. The V and J ends lost 0 bases and 0 bases, in that order; junction bases with no gene match: 4. Germline lookup yields CDR1 SGHRS and CDR2 YFSETQ. The CDR3 is 17 residues long. Methods used by the authors: Counts of nucleated cells, estimated from reference gene primer amplification, were obtained. The method was immunoSEQ multiplex PCR; TCRdb's version includes in-frame clones alone and lacks a portion of them. That table furnishes V, J and clone size, whereas the DNA furnished D and trimming. The sample holds 93,000 or so clones, approximately 88% seen once.

Sequenced material: peripheral blood. The chain uses TRBV5-1 and TRBJ2-1; 9 positions agree with TRBD2. The clonotype comes from a human donor in a cohort sampled during active COVID-19. The DNA for the CDR3 is TGCGCCAGCAGCTTGGCCGGTAGCGGGGGCTCCTACAATGAGCAGTTCTTC. This encodes CASSLAGSGGSYNEQFF.